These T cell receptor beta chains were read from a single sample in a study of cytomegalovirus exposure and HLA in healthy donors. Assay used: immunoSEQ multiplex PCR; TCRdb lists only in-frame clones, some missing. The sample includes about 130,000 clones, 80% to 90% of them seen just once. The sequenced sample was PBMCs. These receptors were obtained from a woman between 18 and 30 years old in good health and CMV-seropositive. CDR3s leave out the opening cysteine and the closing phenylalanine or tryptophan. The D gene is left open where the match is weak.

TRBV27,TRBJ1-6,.,ASSLTGYDSPLH
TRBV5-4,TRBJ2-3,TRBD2,ASSLLAGGATDTQY
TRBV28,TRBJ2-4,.,ASSTTTGSLIQY
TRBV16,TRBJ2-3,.,ASSQSHPGVSTDTQY
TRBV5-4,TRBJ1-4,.,ASSLGATGFGEKLF
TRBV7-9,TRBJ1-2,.,ASSNRTGFDT
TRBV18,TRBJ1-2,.,ASSPGQQAHGYT
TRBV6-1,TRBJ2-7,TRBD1,ASSAGQGAYEQY
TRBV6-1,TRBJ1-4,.,ASSEGETGPNAEF
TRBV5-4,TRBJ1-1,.,ASSWGDTEAF
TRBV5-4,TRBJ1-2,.,ASRYIGGSGGYT
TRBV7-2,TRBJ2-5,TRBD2,ASSRSLASGGAGETQY
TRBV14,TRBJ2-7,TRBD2,ASSQDGGNKQY
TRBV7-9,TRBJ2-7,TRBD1,ASNQPTGGIYEQY
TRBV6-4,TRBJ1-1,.,ASSVSVNTEAF
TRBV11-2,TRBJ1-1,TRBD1,ASSPGQGLTTEAF
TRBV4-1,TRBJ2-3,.,ASSLRTFPSTDTQY
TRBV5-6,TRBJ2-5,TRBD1,ASSYFRGQGKETQY
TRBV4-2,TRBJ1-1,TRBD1,ASSQGTGDDRTEAF
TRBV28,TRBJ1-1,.,ASRLRTEAF
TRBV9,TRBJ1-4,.,ASSPGFREKLF
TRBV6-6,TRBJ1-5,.,ASTPEAFWQSPQH
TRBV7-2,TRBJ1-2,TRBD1,ASSLGGQGAGYGYT
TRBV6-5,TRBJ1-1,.,ARGRGSNTEAF
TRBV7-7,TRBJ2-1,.,ASSYREGYNEQF
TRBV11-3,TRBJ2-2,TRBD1,ASSPLTGGDPPGELF
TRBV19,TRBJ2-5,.,ASSIGGGEARQY
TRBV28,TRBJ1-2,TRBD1,ASSLMGQFIGYT
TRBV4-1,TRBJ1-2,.,ASRRIGRGWNYGYT
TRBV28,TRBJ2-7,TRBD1,ASRRQGSSYEQY
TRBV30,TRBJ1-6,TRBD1,AWKEVGDRKSSPLH
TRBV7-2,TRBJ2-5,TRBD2,ASSSRLEKRGAKTQY
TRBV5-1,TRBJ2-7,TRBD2,ASSLGGGVDEQY
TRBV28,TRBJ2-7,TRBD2,ASSFVSGGESSYEQY
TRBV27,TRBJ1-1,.,ASSLIKNTEAF
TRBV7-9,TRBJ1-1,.,ASSPLGTEAF
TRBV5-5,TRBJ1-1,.,ASSLAPTGVNTEAF
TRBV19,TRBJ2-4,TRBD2,ASSRGGAKNIQY
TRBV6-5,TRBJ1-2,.,ASRTRDGYT
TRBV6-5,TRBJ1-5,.,ASSYGQGTQPQH
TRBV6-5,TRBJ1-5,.,ASSSTQGNGNQPQH
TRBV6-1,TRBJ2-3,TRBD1,ASSPGTGSADTQY
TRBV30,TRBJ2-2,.,AWSESGGELF
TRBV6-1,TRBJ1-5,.,ASSKTGNSNQPQH
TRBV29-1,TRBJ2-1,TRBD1,SVRGQGNSYNEQF
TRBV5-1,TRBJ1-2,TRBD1,ASSPWGQATYGYT
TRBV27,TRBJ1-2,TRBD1,ASSLGSGGNYGYT
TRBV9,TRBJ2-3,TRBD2,ASSVTSGVTDTQY
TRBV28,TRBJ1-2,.,ASSPPGYGYT
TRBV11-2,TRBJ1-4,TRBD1,ASSLGYRGEDNEKLF
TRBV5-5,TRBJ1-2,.,ASTRGGGDYGYT
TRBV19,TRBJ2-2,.,ASSIWQGTTGELF
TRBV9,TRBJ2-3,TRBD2,ASSVGTSGGDSTDTQY